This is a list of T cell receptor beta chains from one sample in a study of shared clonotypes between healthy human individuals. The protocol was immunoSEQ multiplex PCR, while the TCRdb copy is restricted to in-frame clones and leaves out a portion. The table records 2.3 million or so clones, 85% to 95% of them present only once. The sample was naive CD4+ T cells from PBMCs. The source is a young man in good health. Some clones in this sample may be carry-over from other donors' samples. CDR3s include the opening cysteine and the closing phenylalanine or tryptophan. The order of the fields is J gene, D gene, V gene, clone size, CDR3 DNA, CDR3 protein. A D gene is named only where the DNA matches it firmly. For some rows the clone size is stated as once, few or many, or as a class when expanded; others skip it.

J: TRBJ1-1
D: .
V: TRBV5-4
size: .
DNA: TGTGCCAGCAGCTTTGGACACATGAACACTGAAGCTTTCTTT
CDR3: CASSFGHMNTEAFF

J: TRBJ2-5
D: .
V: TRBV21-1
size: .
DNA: TGTGCCAGCAGCATGCAGGGAAGGAAGACCCAGTACTTC
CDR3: CASSMQGRKTQYF

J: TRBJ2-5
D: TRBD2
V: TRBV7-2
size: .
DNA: TGTGCCAGCAGCTTAGTTGGGACTATCCAAGAGACCCAGTACTTC
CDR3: CASSLVGTIQETQYF

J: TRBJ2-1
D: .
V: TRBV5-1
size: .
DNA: TGCGCCAGCAGCTTGTACAGCTTTCAGAACAATGAGCAGTTCTTC
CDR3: CASSLYSFQNNEQFF

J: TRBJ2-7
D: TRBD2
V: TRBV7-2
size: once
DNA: TGTGCCAGCAGCTTAGCTGGGACTAGCGGGAGAGGTGCCTACGAGCAGTACTTC
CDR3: CASSLAGTSGRGAYEQYF

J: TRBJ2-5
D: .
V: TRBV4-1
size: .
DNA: TGCGCCAGCAGCCGGACACGGACTCCGCAAGAGACCCAGTACTTC
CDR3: CASSRTRTPQETQYF

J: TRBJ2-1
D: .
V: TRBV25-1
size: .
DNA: TGTGCCAGCAGGGGTAGGTTGGCAGGCCGTTTGGAGCAGTTCTTC
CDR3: CASRGRLAGRLEQFF

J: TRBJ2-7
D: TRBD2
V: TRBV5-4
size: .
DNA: TGTGCCAGCAGCTCCACTAGCGGGGGAGTTTACGAGCAGTACTTC
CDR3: CASSSTSGGVYEQYF

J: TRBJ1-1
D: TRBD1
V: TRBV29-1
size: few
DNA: TGCAGCGTGATGGGACAGCTTATGAACACTGAAGCTTTCTTT
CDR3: CSVMGQLMNTEAFF

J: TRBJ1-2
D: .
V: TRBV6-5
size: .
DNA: TGTGCCAGCAGATTGAACAGGGCCAATAACTATGGCTACACCTTC
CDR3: CASRLNRANNYGYTF

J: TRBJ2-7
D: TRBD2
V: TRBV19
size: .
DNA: TGTGCCACAGGGGCGAGTAGCGGGAGCTACGAGCAGTACTTC
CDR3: CATGASSGSYEQYF

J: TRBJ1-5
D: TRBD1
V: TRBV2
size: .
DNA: TGTGCCAGCCGGGGACAGCCGCCGGGCAATCAGCCCCAGCATTTT
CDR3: CASRGQPPGNQPQHF

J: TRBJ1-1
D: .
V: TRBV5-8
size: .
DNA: TGTGCCAGCAGCTTGTACCTAAAAGCTGAAGCTTTCTTT
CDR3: CASSLYLKAEAFF

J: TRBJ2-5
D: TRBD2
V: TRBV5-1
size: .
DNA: TGCGCCAGCAGCTTTGGACTAGCGGGAGGGCAAGAGACCCAGTACTTC
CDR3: CASSFGLAGGQETQYF

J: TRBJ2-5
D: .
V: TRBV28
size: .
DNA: TGTGCCAGCAGTGCATCCCTAGGATCCCAAGAGACCCAGTACTTC
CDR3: CASSASLGSQETQYF

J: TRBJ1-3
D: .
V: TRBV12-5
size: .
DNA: TGTGCTAGTGGCACAGAGAGTGGAAACACCATATATTTT
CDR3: CASGTESGNTIYF

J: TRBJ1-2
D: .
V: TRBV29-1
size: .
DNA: TGCAGCGTCGGACAACTCGCCCCTTATTATGGCTACACCTTC
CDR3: CSVGQLAPYYGYTF

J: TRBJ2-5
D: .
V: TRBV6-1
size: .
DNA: TGTGCCAGCAGCGCGTCTCCCGACCAGACCCAGTACTTC
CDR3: CASSASPDQTQYF

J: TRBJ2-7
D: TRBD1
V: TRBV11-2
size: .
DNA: TGTGCCAGCAGCTTAGATTGGGGACAGGGAGCCTACGAGCAGTACTTC
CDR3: CASSLDWGQGAYEQYF

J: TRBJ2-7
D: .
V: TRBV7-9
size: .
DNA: TGTGCCAGCAGCTTTGGGTCGCTAAGTGAGCAGTACTTC
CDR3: CASSFGSLSEQYF

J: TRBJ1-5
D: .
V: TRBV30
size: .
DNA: TGTGCCTGGAGTCGCGGGGAGGGCAATCAGCCCCAGCATTTT
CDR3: CAWSRGEGNQPQHF

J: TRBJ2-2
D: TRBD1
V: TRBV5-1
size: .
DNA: TGCGCCATCCGCCGGGACAGGGGGTCTTTCGAGAACACCGGGGAGCTGTTTTTT
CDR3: CAIRRDRGSFENTGELFF

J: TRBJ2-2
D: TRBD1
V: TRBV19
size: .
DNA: TGTGCCAGTAGCCTCCTCCCGGGACAGGGGGGCGGGGAGCTGTTTTTT
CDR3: CASSLLPGQGGGELFF

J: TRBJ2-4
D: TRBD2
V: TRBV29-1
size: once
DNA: TGCAGCGTTGAAGATACCGATAGCGGGCTCCCCAAAAACATTCAGTACTTC
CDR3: CSVEDTDSGLPKNIQYF

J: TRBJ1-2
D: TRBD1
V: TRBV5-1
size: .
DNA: TGCGCCAGCAGCTTAAACACCGGGACAGACTATGGCTACACCTTC
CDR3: CASSLNTGTDYGYTF

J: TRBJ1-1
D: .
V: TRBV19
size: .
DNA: TGTGCCCTACAGGTCCTACGGCGTGGGGCTTTCTTT
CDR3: CALQVLRRGAFF

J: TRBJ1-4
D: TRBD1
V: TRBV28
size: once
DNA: TGTGCCAGCAGCACCGGGACAGGGAAAAAACTGTTTTTT
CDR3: CASSTGTGKKLFF

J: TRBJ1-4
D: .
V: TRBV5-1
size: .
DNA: TGCGCCAGCAGCTTGGTTTTAGGTGCTAATGAAAAACTGTTTTTT
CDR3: CASSLVLGANEKLFF

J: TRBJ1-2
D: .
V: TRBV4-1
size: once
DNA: TGCGCCAGCAGCCAAGGGGCAGGGGAGGGCTATGGCTACACCTTC
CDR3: CASSQGAGEGYGYTF

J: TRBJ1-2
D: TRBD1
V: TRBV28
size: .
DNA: TGTGCCAGCAGTTTACCAAGACAGGGCGACTATGGCTACACCTTC
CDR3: CASSLPRQGDYGYTF

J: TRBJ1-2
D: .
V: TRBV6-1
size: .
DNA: TGTGCCAGCAGTGGTGGGGCTGGCTATGGCTACACCTTC
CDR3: CASSGGAGYGYTF

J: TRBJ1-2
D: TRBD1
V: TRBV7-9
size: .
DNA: TGTGCCAGCAGCCACGGACAGGGGCCTAACTATGGCTACACCTTC
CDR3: CASSHGQGPNYGYTF

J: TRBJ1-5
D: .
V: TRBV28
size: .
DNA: TGTGCCAGCAGCCAACCGGGACAATTCAATCAGCCCCAGCATTTT
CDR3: CASSQPGQFNQPQHF

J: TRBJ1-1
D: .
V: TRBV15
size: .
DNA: TGTGCCACCAGCAGAGATGGCCAGGGAGGAGGGTTAGCTTTCTTT
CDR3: CATSRDGQGGGLAFF

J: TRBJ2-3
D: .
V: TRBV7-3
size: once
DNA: TGTGCCAGCAGCCCCCAGTGGACAGATACGCAGTATTTT
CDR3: CASSPQWTDTQYF

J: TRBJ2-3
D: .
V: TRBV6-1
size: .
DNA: TGTGCCAGCAGTGATCGGGGGGCGAGCACAGATACGCAGTATTTT
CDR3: CASSDRGASTDTQYF

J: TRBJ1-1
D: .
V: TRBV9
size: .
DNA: TGTGCCAGCAGCGTAGGACCCCCGCACACTGAAGCTTTCTTT
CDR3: CASSVGPPHTEAFF

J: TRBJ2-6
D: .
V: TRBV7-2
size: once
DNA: TGTGCCAGCAGCTTTGGGGGAACTGGGGCCAACGTCCTGACTTTC
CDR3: CASSFGGTGANVLTF

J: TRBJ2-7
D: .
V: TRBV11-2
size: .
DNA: TGTGCCAGCAGCTTAGAGGTCGGCCAGTACGAGCAGTACTTC
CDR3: CASSLEVGQYEQYF

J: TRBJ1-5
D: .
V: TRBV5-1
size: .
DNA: TGCGCCAGCAGCTTGGGAGGTTATAGCAATCAGCCCCAGCATTTT
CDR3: CASSLGGYSNQPQHF

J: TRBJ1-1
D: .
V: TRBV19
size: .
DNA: TGTGCCAGTAGCTCAAGGAACACTGAAGCTTTCTTT
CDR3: CASSSRNTEAFF

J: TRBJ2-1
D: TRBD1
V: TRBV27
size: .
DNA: TGTGCCAGCACCTGGACAGGGGGTCTTGGGAATGAGCAGTTCTTC
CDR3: CASTWTGGLGNEQFF

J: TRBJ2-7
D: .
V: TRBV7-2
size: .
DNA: TGTGCCAGCAGCTTAGTAGGCGGGCCCAGCTCCTACGAGCAGTACTTC
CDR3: CASSLVGGPSSYEQYF

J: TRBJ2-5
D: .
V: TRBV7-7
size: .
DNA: TGTGCCAGCAGCTTAGCGGGAGGTGAGACCCAGTACTTC
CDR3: CASSLAGGETQYF

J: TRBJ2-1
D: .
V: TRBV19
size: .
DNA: TGTGCCAGTAGTATTCCAGGACTGGACAATGAGCAGTTCTTC
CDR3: CASSIPGLDNEQFF

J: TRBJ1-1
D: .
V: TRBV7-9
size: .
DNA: TGTGCCAGCAGCTTACAGGGTGGGGGCACTGAAGCTTTCTTT
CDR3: CASSLQGGGTEAFF

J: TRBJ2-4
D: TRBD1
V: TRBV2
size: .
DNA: TGTGCCAGCAGTGAAACGCAGGGGGTGAACATTCAGTACTTC
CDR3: CASSETQGVNIQYF

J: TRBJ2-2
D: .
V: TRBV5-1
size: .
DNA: TGCGCCAGCAGTAGGTTCCCAGACACGAACACCGGGGAGCTGTTTTTT
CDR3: CASSRFPDTNTGELFF

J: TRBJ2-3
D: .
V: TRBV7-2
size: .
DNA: TGTGCCAGCAGTGACGGCGGGGCTCTCCTCACAGATACGCAGTATTTT
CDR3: CASSDGGALLTDTQYF

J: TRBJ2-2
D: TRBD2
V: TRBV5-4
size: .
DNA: TGTGCCAGCAGCCGACTAGCGGGGTCGAACACCGGGGAGCTGTTTTTT
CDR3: CASSRLAGSNTGELFF

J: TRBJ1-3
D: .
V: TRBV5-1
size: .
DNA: TGCGCCAGCAGCTTGGAGGGTGTGGCGCTCGGAAACACCATATATTTT
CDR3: CASSLEGVALGNTIYF

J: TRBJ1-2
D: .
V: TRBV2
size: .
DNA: TGTGCCAGCAGTGGTACAGCTAACTATGGCTACACCTTC
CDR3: CASSGTANYGYTF

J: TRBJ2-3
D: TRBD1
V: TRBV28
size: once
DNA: TGTGCCAGCAGTTTACTACAGGGGGCCGCAGATACGCAGTATTTT
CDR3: CASSLLQGAADTQYF

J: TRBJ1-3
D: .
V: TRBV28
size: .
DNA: TGTGCCAGCAGTTTTACAAGCGGGGGCTCTGGAAACACCATATATTTT
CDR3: CASSFTSGGSGNTIYF

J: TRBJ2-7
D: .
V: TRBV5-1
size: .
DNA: TGCGCCAGCAGCTTGGTGATTTCTACCGTAGGGGTCGAGCAGTACTTC
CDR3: CASSLVISTVGVEQYF

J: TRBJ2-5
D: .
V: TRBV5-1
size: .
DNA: TGCGCCAGCAGCTTACCGGACGGACAAGAGACCCAGTACTTC
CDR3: CASSLPDGQETQYF

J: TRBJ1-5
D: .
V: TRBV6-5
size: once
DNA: TGTGCCAGCAGTTCGGGGGACCAGCCCCAGCATTTT
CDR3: CASSSGDQPQHF

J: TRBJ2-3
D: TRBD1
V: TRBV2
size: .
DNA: TGTGCCAGCAGTACCTTCGGACAGGGAACAGATACGCAGTATTTT
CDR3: CASSTFGQGTDTQYF